These T cell receptor beta chains were read from a single sample in a study of shared clonotypes between healthy human individuals. Here immunoSEQ multiplex PCR was the method, and the copy in TCRdb shows in-frame clones only, minus some. The data show 1.6 million or so clones, 98% seen once. The material sequenced was naive CD4+ T cells sorted from blood. The source of these receptors is a man aged 30 to 45 in good health. Each CDR3 is given with its conserved first and last residue. A D gene is named only where the DNA matches it firmly. Size is omitted from some rows. Given values are once, few, many or a class for expanded clones.

>TRBV5-1|TRBD1|once|TRBJ2-3
TGCGCCAGCAGCGCGGGACAGGGGGCTAATACGCAGTATTTT
CASSAGQGANTQYF
>TRBV5-8|TRBD1|NA|TRBJ2-2
TGTGCCAGCAGCCTGGGACAGACGAACACCGGGGAGCTGTTTTTT
CASSLGQTNTGELFF
>TRBV4-3|NA|once|TRBJ2-5
TGCGCCAGCAGCCAAGATGGCAGGGATGGGACCCAGTACTTC
CASSQDGRDGTQYF
>TRBV21-1|NA|NA|TRBJ1-2
TGTGCCAGCAGGCGACCAGTGGGCGGGATCTATGGCTACACCTTC
CASRRPVGGIYGYTF
>TRBV5-4|TRBD2|NA|TRBJ2-2
TGTGCCAGCAGCTCTTTAGCGGGAACCGGGGAGCTGTTTTTT
CASSSLAGTGELFF
>TRBV19|TRBD2|NA|TRBJ2-7
TGTGCCAGTCGGACTAGATTAGGCCTCTCCTACGAGCAGTACTTC
CASRTRLGLSYEQYF
>TRBV27|NA|NA|TRBJ2-5
TGTGCCAGCAGCCCTTTGGGTTGGGAAGAGACCCAGTACTTC
CASSPLGWEETQYF
>TRBV5-5|NA|NA|TRBJ2-7
TGTGCCAGCAGCTTATATGTAGTGGGGGGGCTTGACGAGCAGTACTTC
CASSLYVVGGLDEQYF
>TRBV19|NA|NA|TRBJ1-2
TGTGCCTCGCTCCGGGACATGGAGAGTGGGGGCTACACCTTC
CASLRDMESGGYTF
>TRBV9|TRBD1|once|TRBJ1-1
TGTGCCAGCAGCCCCACCCCCCGCCGACAGGGCCACACTGAAGCTTTCTTT
CASSPTPRRQGHTEAFF
>TRBV7-2|NA|NA|TRBJ1-1
TGTGCCAGCAGCTTAGGACAGGCAATGAACACTGAAGCTTTCTTT
CASSLGQAMNTEAFF
>TRBV5-1|NA|NA|TRBJ1-1
TGCGCCAGCAGTAAACCGACTTTGAACACTGAAGCTTTCTTT
CASSKPTLNTEAFF
>TRBV19|NA|NA|TRBJ2-3
TGTGCCAGTAGACTTCCGGGGACAAGGAGCACAGATACGCAGTATTTT
CASRLPGTRSTDTQYF
>TRBV7-9|NA|NA|TRBJ2-7
TGTGCCAGCAGCTTAATGGGGAAGGGATTGTACGAGCAGTACTTC
CASSLMGKGLYEQYF
>TRBV18|TRBD1|NA|TRBJ2-1
TGTGCCAGCTCACCGGGACAGGTGCAGTTCTTC
CASSPGQVQFF
>TRBV5-1|TRBD2|NA|TRBJ2-5
TGCGCCAGCAGCTTTATGGCTAGCGGGCAAGAGACCCAGTACTTC
CASSFMASGQETQYF
>TRBV27|NA|NA|TRBJ2-5
TGTGCCAGCAGTTTATCGAACGCGGGGTCCCAGTACTTC
CASSLSNAGSQYF
>TRBV9|NA|NA|TRBJ2-4
TGTGCCAGCAGCCCCAGGGATCGGTTAGCCAAAAACATTCAGTACTTC
CASSPRDRLAKNIQYF
>TRBV29-1|TRBD1|NA|TRBJ2-7
TGCAGCGTTGAATGGCAGGGGGCGTACGAGCAGTACTTC
CSVEWQGAYEQYF
>TRBV19|NA|NA|TRBJ2-1
TGTGCCATCGGCCGCCGGGACAACTACAATGAGCAGTTCTTC
CAIGRRDNYNEQFF
>TRBV7-8|TRBD2|once|TRBJ2-1
TGTGCCAGCAGCTTAGATAGCGGGAGAGTCCATGAGCAGTTCTTC
CASSLDSGRVHEQFF
>TRBV28|TRBD1|NA|TRBJ2-1
TGTGCCAGCAGTCCTTCAGGGGGCGGGAAGAGCTCCTACAATGAGCAGTTCTTC
CASSPSGGGKSSYNEQFF
>TRBV9|TRBD2|NA|TRBJ2-3
TGTGCCAGCAGCACACGGGTGAACCTAGCGGGGGACCTGGGCACGCAGTATTTT
CASSTRVNLAGDLGTQYF
>TRBV2|TRBD1|NA|TRBJ1-1
TGTGCCAGCAAGATAGAGACAGGGGGGAACACTGAAGCTTTCTTT
CASKIETGGNTEAFF
>TRBV7-9|NA|NA|TRBJ1-1
TGTGCCAGCAGCTTCCCGGGACGGAGAAACACTGAAGCTTTCTTT
CASSFPGRRNTEAFF
>TRBV28|NA|NA|TRBJ1-1
TGTGCCAGCGGACACACGCCGTACACTGAAGCTTTCTTT
CASGHTPYTEAFF
>TRBV11-1|NA|NA|TRBJ1-2
TGTGCCAGCAGCCCACTGACGCCTGATACCGGCTACACCTTC
CASSPLTPDTGYTF
>TRBV7-2|NA|NA|TRBJ1-1
TGTGCCAGCAGCTTTCGGAGGAACACTGAAGCTTTCTTT
CASSFRRNTEAFF
>TRBV5-8|NA|NA|TRBJ1-2
TGTGCCAGCAGCTTACAGACCGTCTATGGCTACACCTTC
CASSLQTVYGYTF
>TRBV5-6|NA|NA|TRBJ1-2
TGTGCCAGCAGCTTGGGGCAGGGTAACTTTGGCTACACCTTC
CASSLGQGNFGYTF
>TRBV5-1|NA|once|TRBJ1-4
TGCGCCAGCAGCCCGGGTGGAGGGGCTTTAGAAAAACTGTTTTTT
CASSPGGGALEKLFF
>TRBV11-2|TRBD2|NA|TRBJ2-7
TGTGCCAGCAGCTCTGCGCGGACTAGCGGGAGGGCCCTCTACGAGCAGTACTTC
CASSSARTSGRALYEQYF
>TRBV10-3|NA|NA|TRBJ2-2
TGTGCCATCAGTGCGGGTCTCACCGGGGAGCTGTTTTTT
CAISAGLTGELFF
>TRBV7-9|NA|NA|TRBJ2-7
TGTGCCAGCAGTGTGTATAGCGGACGACTCTACGAGCAGTACTTC
CASSVYSGRLYEQYF
>TRBV9|NA|NA|TRBJ1-2
TGTGCCAGCAGCGTAGCCGTGGCAGGGGGCTACACCTTC
CASSVAVAGGYTF
>TRBV5-4|NA|NA|TRBJ2-2
TGTGCCAGCAGCTTCTACACCGGGGAGCTGTTTTTT
CASSFYTGELFF
>TRBV6-1|NA|once|TRBJ2-7
TGTGCCAGCAGTTTTCAAGTGAGAAGCTCCTACGAGCAGTACTTC
CASSFQVRSSYEQYF
>TRBV28|NA|NA|TRBJ1-5
TGTGCCAGCACCAAAACCCTCCAGCCCCAGCATTTT
CASTKTLQPQHF
>TRBV7-2|TRBD1|NA|TRBJ2-3
TGTGCCAGCAGCGTAGCAGGGGGAGATACGCAGTATTTT
CASSVAGGDTQYF
>TRBV7-2|NA|NA|TRBJ2-7
TGTGCCAGCAGCCCAGGAGGACGGAGCTCCTACGAGCAGTACTTC
CASSPGGRSSYEQYF
>TRBV14|NA|NA|TRBJ2-4
TGTGCCAGCAGCCAATTAGAACTAAAGCGGCGGGGTGAGAAAAACATTCAGTACTTC
CASSQLELKRRGEKNIQYF
>TRBV6-1|TRBD1|NA|TRBJ1-5
TGTGCCAGCGACAGGGGAGGAGGGAGTCAGCCCCAGCATTTT
CASDRGGGSQPQHF
>TRBV5-1|NA|once|TRBJ1-1
TGCGCCAGCAGCTTATCGGACCTAAAGGGGACTGAAGCTTTCTTT
CASSLSDLKGTEAFF
>TRBV6-5|TRBD1|NA|TRBJ2-1
TGTGCCAGCAGCCCCGGGGACAGCTCCTACAATGAGCAGTTCTTC
CASSPGDSSYNEQFF
>TRBV28|NA|NA|TRBJ2-7
TGTGCCAGCAGCCCCCCCGGGGGATTATTCTACGAGCAGTACTTC
CASSPPGGLFYEQYF
>TRBV7-9|TRBD1|NA|TRBJ2-4
TGTGCCAGCAGCACGTCCGGGACAGGGGGCAAGAACATTCAGTACTTC
CASSTSGTGGKNIQYF
>TRBV27|TRBD2|NA|TRBJ2-7
TGTGCCAGCCGGACTAGCGGGAGCTACGAGCAGTACTTC
CASRTSGSYEQYF
>TRBV28|TRBD1|NA|TRBJ2-7
TGTGCCAGCAGAAGATTCCGGGACAGGAATTCCTACGAGCAGTACTTC
CASRRFRDRNSYEQYF
>TRBV5-1|TRBD1|NA|TRBJ1-4
TGCGCCAGCAGCTTGGGGACAGGGGTTTTTCCTAATGAAAAACTGTTTTTT
CASSLGTGVFPNEKLFF
>TRBV27|TRBD2|NA|TRBJ2-1
TGTGCCAGCAGTTCCGGACTAGCGGGAGGGCACTCCTACAATGAGCAGTTCTTC
CASSSGLAGGHSYNEQFF
>TRBV7-2|NA|once|TRBJ1-1
TGTGCCAGCAGCCCCCAGGGCAGGATGAACACTGAAGCTTTCTTT
CASSPQGRMNTEAFF
>TRBV4-3|NA|NA|TRBJ1-5
TGCGCCAGCAGCCAAGCGGCCAGCAATCAGCCCCAGCATTTT
CASSQAASNQPQHF
>TRBV4-1|TRBD1|NA|TRBJ1-1
TGCGCCAGCAGCCGACCGCTCCGGGACAGGGGCGACACCACTGAAGCTTTCTTT
CASSRPLRDRGDTTEAFF